Listed below are T cell receptor beta chains from one sample, sequenced in a study of blood T cell repertoires in COVID-19. Libraries were prepared by immunoSEQ multiplex PCR; TCRdb keeps only in-frame clonotypes and omits some of them. Among about 280,000 clones, about 83% were seen once, and the ten largest hold 6% to 7%. The sequencing sample was made of PBMCs or T cells enriched from blood (not recorded which). These receptors all stem from a woman aged 40 to 50 who had recovered from COVID-19. Each CDR3 is given with its conserved first and last residue. D genes are given only for firm matches. Clone size is not always given. Where it is, it says once, few, many or a class for expanded clones.

J gene,D gene,V gene,CDR3 length,clone size,CDR3 DNA,CDR3 protein
TRBJ2-1,TRBD1,TRBV18,17,few,TGTGCCAGCTCACCATGGGCAGGACAGGGCTCCTTCGGGGAGCAGTTCTTC,CASSPWAGQGSFGEQFF
TRBJ1-5,TRBD1,TRBV18,14,NA,TGTGCCAGCTCAAGTTACAGGGGATACCAGCCCCAGCATTTT,CASSSYRGYQPQHF
TRBJ1-5,NA,TRBV28,15,NA,TGTGCCAGCAGTCTCGAGGGGGGGGGCAATCAGCCCCAGCATTTT,CASSLEGGGNQPQHF
TRBJ1-2,TRBD1,TRBV28,15,NA,TGTGCCAGCAGTTTCACTAGACAGGGAAACTATGGCTACACCTTC,CASSFTRQGNYGYTF
TRBJ1-6,NA,TRBV9,14,NA,TGTGCCAGCAGCAAAACACGGGGAATGTCGCCCCTCCACTTT,CASSKTRGMSPLHF
TRBJ2-1,TRBD2,TRBV11-3,15,few,TGTGCCAGCAGCTTAGGTGTTAGCGGGGACAATGAGCAGTTCTTC,CASSLGVSGDNEQFF
TRBJ2-7,NA,TRBV4-3,15,NA,TGCGCCAGCAGCCAAGATCATCTACTGTCATACGAGCAGTACTTC,CASSQDHLLSYEQYF
TRBJ2-5,TRBD2,TRBV28,15,NA,TGTGCCAGCAGTGAAAGCGGGAGGGCCCGAGAGACCCAGTACTTC,CASSESGRARETQYF
TRBJ1-6,NA,TRBV5-1,14,NA,TGCGCCAGCAGCGATGTCGGGTCGAATTCACCCCTCCACTTT,CASSDVGSNSPLHF
TRBJ2-5,TRBD2,TRBV7-9,14,once,TGTGCCAGCAGCCGACTAGCGGTACAAGAGACCCAGTACTTC,CASSRLAVQETQYF
TRBJ2-2,NA,TRBV28,14,NA,TGTGCCAGCACTAGAGGGACTTACACCGGGGAGCTGTTTTTT,CASTRGTYTGELFF
TRBJ2-7,TRBD2,TRBV2,15,NA,TGTGCCAGCAGTGAAAGGGGACTAGCTCGATACGAGCAGTACTTC,CASSERGLARYEQYF
TRBJ1-6,NA,TRBV3-1/TRBV3-2,19,NA,TGTGCCAGCAGCCGCAGAAGGGGGAACCTATCGTCTTTTAATTCACCCCTCCACTTT,CASSRRRGNLSSFNSPLHF
TRBJ2-7,TRBD2,TRBV18,15,NA,TGTGCCAGCTCACCAGCAGGGAGGGGATCCTACGAGCAGTACTTC,CASSPAGRGSYEQYF
TRBJ2-1,NA,TRBV5-4,16,NA,TGTGCCAGCAGCTTGGGGCGGGCGGACTCCTACAATGAGCAGTTCTTC,CASSLGRADSYNEQFF